The TCR beta chain under discussion was sequenced for a study of blood T cell repertoires in COVID-19. Overall study: Samples representing acute and convalescent COVID-19 were sourced from the United States, Italy and Spain.

Authors' processing steps: Nucleated cell number was recorded as an estimate derived from reference gene primer amplification. Libraries were prepared by immunoSEQ multiplex PCR; TCRdb keeps only in-frame clonotypes and omits some of them. D and trimming were read from the DNA, whereas the V and J calls and clone size are those reported in that table. The data show under 200,000 clones, about 88% seen once. Seattle patients were enrolled during active infection and followed longitudinally. The CDR3 totals 13 residues. CDR1 and CDR2 (germline): SGHTA, FQGTGA. The V end lost 1 base, the J end lost 2 bases, and 4 bases lay between the germline ends.

The sequenced sample consisted of peripheral blood. The receptor was isolated from a woman at least 80 years old with COVID-19, enrolled during active disease. J is TRBJ2-3 and V is TRBV7-3; unclear D gene. In DNA form, the CDR3 reads TGTGCCAGCAGCTTAAGTATCACAGATACGCAGTATTTT. It specifies CASSLSITDTQYF.